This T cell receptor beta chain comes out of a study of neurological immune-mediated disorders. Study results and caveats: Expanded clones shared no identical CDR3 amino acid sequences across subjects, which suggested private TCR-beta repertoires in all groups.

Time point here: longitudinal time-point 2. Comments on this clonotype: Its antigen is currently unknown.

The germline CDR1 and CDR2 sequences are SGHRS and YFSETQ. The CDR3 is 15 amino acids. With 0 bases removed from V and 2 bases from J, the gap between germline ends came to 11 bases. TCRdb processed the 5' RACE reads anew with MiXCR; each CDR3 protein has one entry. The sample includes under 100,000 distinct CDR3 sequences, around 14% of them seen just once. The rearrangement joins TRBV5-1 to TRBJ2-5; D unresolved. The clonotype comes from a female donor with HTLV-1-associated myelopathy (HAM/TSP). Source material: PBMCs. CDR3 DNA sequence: TGCGCCAGCAGCTTGGTTGGCAGACAACAAGAGACCCAGTACTTC. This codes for CASSLVGRQQETQYF.